The 25 T cell receptor beta chains listed next were all sequenced from one sample in a study of blood T cells in healthy people across ages. A second PCR, run for roughly 7 to 12 cycles, used a sample-barcoded 5' primer plus a J-beta primer mix. TCRdb analysed the 5' RACE reads with MiXCR anew, one entry per CDR3 protein. The sample gives more than 800,000 distinct CDR3 sequences, roughly 26% of which show up once; around a sixth is in the top ten. Input material: blood. These receptors came from an elderly woman in good health.

The chain carries TRBV5-8 and TRBJ1-3; no clear D gene. Trimming cost V 0 bases and J 2 bases, with 12 bases left between them. There are 16 residues in the CDR3. Germline V lookup: CDR1 SGHTS, CDR2 YDEGEE. The CDR3 bases are TGTGCCAGCAGCTTGGTTGTGAACAGCGCTGGAAACACCATATATTTT. Amino acids: CASSLVVNSAGNTIYF.

This clonotype was detected many times. The J gene is TRBJ2-5, the V gene TRBV5-1; maybe TRBD2 (5 bases). This CDR3 is 14 amino acids long. Between the trimmed V and J ends, which lost 3 bases and 5 bases, there was a span of 14 bases. CDR1 and CDR2 from the germline V gene are SGHRS and YFSETQ. CDR3 amino acids: CASSSFDGGETQYF. As DNA, the CDR3 is TGCGCCAGCAGCTCCTTTGACGGCGGGGAGACCCAGTACTTC.

The V gene is TRBV29-1, the J gene TRBJ2-5; 12 bases agree with TRBD1. J was trimmed by 11 bases and V by 7 bases; bases with no gene match: 14. Germline V gives CDR1 SQVTM, CDR2 ANQGSEA. This CDR3 is built from 14 residues. The CDR3 nucleotides are TGCAGCGCCACTTTGGGACAGGGGGCTTCTGAGCAGTACTTC. It specifies CSATLGQGASEQYF.

The chain combines TRBV2 with TRBJ2-1, with unresolved D. This CDR3 is 12 amino acids long. The V end was cut by 0 bases, the J end by 8 bases, with 5 bases between. Germline values: CDR1 SNHLY, CDR2 FYNNEI. The DNA for the CDR3 is TGTGCCAGCAGTGAAGCTCAGGATGAGCAGTTCTTC. Its translation is CASSEAQDEQFF.

This clonotype was seen repeatedly, ten times or more. This sequence joins TRBV28 and TRBJ2-7; D ambiguous. V was clipped by 3 bases and J by 2 bases, with 8 bases between them. The CDR3 runs 13 residues. Germline loops: CDR1 MDHEN, CDR2 SYDVKM. CDR3 sequence: CASSLVRAYEQYF. In nucleotides, the CDR3 is TGTGCCAGCAGTTTGGTCAGAGCCTACGAGCAGTACTTC.

V is TRBV20-1 and J is TRBJ2-6; TRBD2 agrees at 7 bases. Germline trimming cut 5 bases from V and 2 bases from J; bases unmatched to any gene: 0. Germline CDR1 reads DFQATT; CDR2 reads SNEGSKA (reference sequence). The CDR3 totals 13 residues. The CDR3 DNA follows: TGCAGTGCTGGGGGGGCTGGGGCCAACGTCCTGACTTTC. This codes for CSAGGAGANVLTF.

There are many counts of this clonotype. The chain recombines TRBV7-9 with TRBJ2-3; D perhaps matches TRBD2 (5 bases). The CDR3 covers 14 residues. Trimming left V 5 bases short and J 6 bases short, with 15 bases between. Germline-derived CDR1 and CDR2 are SEHNR and FQNEAQ (reference sequence). CDR3 sequence (DNA): TGTGCCAGCAGCCTCATGGGGTCGGGGGATACGCAGTATTTT. This encodes CASSLMGSGDTQYF.

This clonotype came up a few times. A clone one base away is much larger, so this may be a read error. The genes are TRBV20-1 and TRBJ1-2; 7 bases fit TRBD1. Germline V gives CDR1 DFQATT, CDR2 SNEGSKA (reference sequence). The CDR3 totals 13 residues. V dropped 5 bases and J dropped 8; count of bases not matched to a gene: 11. CDR3 sequence (DNA): TGCAGTGCTGCAGGGGGGATCGTTCGGGGCTACACCTTC. It codes for CSAAGGIVRGYTF.

As concerns this clonotype: Since a much larger clone is just one base distant, this may be a read error. The CDR3 coding sequence is TGTGCCAACGCCTCGGCGTTGGGGGCCTACGAGCAGTACTTC. Translation gives CANASALGAYEQYF. This chain links TRBV3-1 with TRBJ2-7; D possibly uses TRBD1 or TRBD2 (5 bases each). The V gene lost 10 bases and the J gene lost 2 bases, with 18 bases spanning the gap. CDR3 length: 14 residues. CDR1 and CDR2 (germline): LGHDT, YNNKEL (reference sequence).

The chain recombines TRBV7-2 with TRBJ2-2, with TRBD2 identical over 8 bases. The CDR3 runs 16 residues. J was trimmed by 7 bases and V by 0 bases; bases with no gene match: 7. The germline V gene encodes CDR1 SGHTA and CDR2 FQGNSA. This chain's CDR3 is CASSLAVGGAGGELFF. For the CDR3, the DNA is TGTGCCAGCAGCTTAGCTGTCGGGGGGGCTGGCGGGGAGCTGTTTTTT.

The gene calls are TRBV12-3 or TRBV12-4 and TRBJ2-5, with 10 bases matching TRBD2. The J segment lost 4 bases and the V segment lost 3 bases, leaving 5 bases of the junction unmatched. The CDR3 length is 15 residues. Here the CDR3 DNA reads TGTGCCAGCAGTTTCCTAGCGGGAGAGGGAGAGACCCAGTACTTC. It is translated as CASSFLAGEGETQYF.

For this clonotype: This may be a read error: a much more frequent sequence differs by one nucleotide. CDR3 coding DNA: TGTGCCAGCAGCGGAGGGACAGCCAACAATGAGCAGTACTTC. As protein: CASSGGTANNEQYF. The chain links TRBV11-2 to TRBJ2-7; maybe TRBD1 (7 bases). The CDR3 is 14 amino acids. CDR1 and CDR2 from the germline V gene are SGHAT and FQNNGV. Trimming stripped 5 bases from V and 7 bases from J, with 18 bases between.

Worth noting for this clonotype: Possible read error: a much larger clone is one base away. This sequence joins TRBV15 and TRBJ2-1; no clear D gene. The CDR3 has 14 residues. Germline CDR1 reads LNHNV; CDR2 reads YYDKDF (reference sequence). In DNA, the CDR3 is TGTGCCACCAGCAGAGATAAGGCTTACAATGAGCAGGTCTTC. It translates to CATSRDKAYNEQVF.

The genes are TRBV6-6 and TRBJ1-5, with D hard to call. The germline V gene has CDR1 MNHNY and CDR2 SVGAGI (reference sequence). The CDR3 covers 14 residues. V was clipped by 2 bases and J by 7 bases, with 12 bases between them. CDR3 nucleotide sequence: TGTGCCAGCAGTTACGTTTCAAAAGGGCAGCCCCAGCATTTT. This gives the protein CASSYVSKGQPQHF.

A remark on this clonotype: A single base separates this from a much larger clone, so it may be a read error. The V call is TRBV14, the J call TRBJ2-3, with 9 bases aligning to TRBD1. The V gene's germline CDR1 is SGHDN and CDR2 FVKESK. The V segment lost 8 bases and the J segment 2 bases; nucleotides outside the gene matches: 5. The CDR3 sequence is 14 residues long. CDR3 amino acids: CASGTGINTDTQYF. CDR3 DNA: TGTGCCAGCGGGACAGGGATAAACACAGATACGCAGTATTTT.

This clonotype has only a few counts. The gene calls are TRBV3-1 and TRBJ1-2; D is unclear. CDR1 is LGHDT and CDR2 is YNNKEL in the germline V gene (reference sequence). V was clipped by 5 bases and J by 9 bases, with 19 bases between them. The CDR3 has 14 residues. In nucleotides, the CDR3 is TGTGCCAGCAGCGGGGTCTCCCACATATGGAGCTACACCTTC. Translation: CASSGVSHIWSYTF.

Of note for this clonotype: A single base separates this from a much larger clone, so it may be a read error. This chain links TRBV20-1 with TRBJ2-3; D remains ambiguous. This CDR3 is built from 11 residues. The germline gives CDR1 DFQATT, CDR2 SNEGSKA (reference sequence). The CDR3 loop is CSARQSDTRYF. The CDR3 DNA reads as TGCAGTGCTAGACAGTCAGATACGCGGTATTTT.

Comments on this clonotype: Possible read error: a much larger clone is one base away. The chain is built from TRBV6-4 and TRBJ1-2; D not resolved. Germline-derived CDR1 and CDR2 are MRHNA and SNTAGT. There are 12 residues in the CDR3. V dropped 5 bases and J dropped 4 bases, with 8 bases sitting between them. The CDR3 nucleotides read TGTGCCAGCAGTACGGGGTTCTATGGCTACACCTTC. Amino acid sequence: CASSTGFYGYTF.

As for this clonotype: A much larger clone differs from this one at a single base, so this may be a read error. V usage is TRBV7-2 and J usage is TRBJ1-2, with 7 bases that match TRBD1. Trimming removed 1 base from V and 8 bases from J; junction bases left unmatched: 7. The CDR3 contains 14 residues. CDR1 SGHTA and CDR2 FQGNSA come from the germline V gene. Here the CDR3 reads CTSSLGAQGGGYTF. The DNA of the CDR3 is TGTACCAGCAGCTTAGGCGCTCAGGGGGGCGGCTACACCTTC.

This clonotype was counted many times. V gene TRBV20-1 combines with J gene TRBJ1-5; the D is unclear. This CDR3 is 12 amino acids long. The V and J ends lost 0 bases and 6 bases respectively, with 6 bases between them. The germline V gene has CDR1 DFQATT and CDR2 SNEGSKA (reference sequence). The chain's CDR3 is CSARDYGQPQHF. For the CDR3, the DNA is TGCAGTGCTAGAGACTATGGTCAGCCCCAGCATTTT.

This clonotype was detected many times. This chain joins TRBV7-9 and TRBJ2-1; 9 bases map to TRBD1. The CDR3 runs to 15 residues. CDR1 is SEHNR, CDR2 FQNEAQ, per germline (reference sequence). V gave up 8 bases and J gave up 4 bases; unmatched junction bases: 9. CDR3 sequence (DNA): TGTGCCAGCCACCTAGGGGACAGGGAATACAATGAGCAGTTCTTC. This sequence encodes CASHLGDREYNEQFF.

This chain connects TRBV12-3 or TRBV12-4 to TRBJ2-5; 8 nucleotides match TRBD1. This CDR3 is built from 14 residues. V shed 6 bases, J shed 4 bases, and the junction held 7 bases outside the gene matches. The CDR3 loop reads CASRVAQGVETQYF. CDR3 bases: TGTGCCAGCAGGGTCGCACAGGGGGTAGAGACCCAGTACTTC.

This clonotype was found many times. The rearrangement joins TRBV20-1 to TRBJ1-5; 10 nucleotides match TRBD1. V was pared by 5 bases and J by 7 bases, with 14 bases of the junction left unmatched. Germline assignment: CDR1 DFQATT and CDR2 SNEGSKA (reference sequence). This CDR3 spans 16 amino acids. DNA of the CDR3: TGCAGTGCTTTTAGACAGGGGGCGGTTACAGGGCAGCCCCAGCATTTT. Amino acids: CSAFRQGAVTGQPQHF.

This chain links TRBV5-1 with TRBJ2-2; D remains ambiguous. Germline CDR1 and CDR2: SGHRS and YFSETQ. The V gene lost 1 base and the J gene lost 3 bases, with 10 bases spanning the gap. This CDR3 spans 15 amino acids. In DNA, the CDR3 is TGCGCCAGCAGCTTGAGGACCTTCGACACCGGGGAGCTGTTTTTT. Translated: CASSLRTFDTGELFF.

This chain joins TRBV14 and TRBJ1-5; perhaps TRBD1 as D (6 bases). V was shortened by 1 base and J by 0 bases, with 16 bases between the two germline ends. CDR3 length: 18 residues. Germline V gene lookup returns CDR1 SGHDN and CDR2 FVKESK. CDR3 in amino acids: CASSQGVTRGRSNQPQHF. The CDR3 bases are TGTGCCAGCAGCCAAGGGGTAACCAGGGGTCGTAGCAATCAGCCCCAGCATTTT.